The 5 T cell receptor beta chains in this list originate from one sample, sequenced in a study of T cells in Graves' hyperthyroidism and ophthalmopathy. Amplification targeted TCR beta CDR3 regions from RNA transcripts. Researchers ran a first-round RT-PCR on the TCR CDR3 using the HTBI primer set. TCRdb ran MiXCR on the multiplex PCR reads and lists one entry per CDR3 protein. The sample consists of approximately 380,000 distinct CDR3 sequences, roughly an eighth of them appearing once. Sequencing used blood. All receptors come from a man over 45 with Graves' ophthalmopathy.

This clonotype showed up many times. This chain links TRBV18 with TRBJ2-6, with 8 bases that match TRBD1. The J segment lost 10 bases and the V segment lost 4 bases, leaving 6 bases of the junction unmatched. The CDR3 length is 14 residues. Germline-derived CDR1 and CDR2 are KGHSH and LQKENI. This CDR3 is CASSLGQVHNVLTF. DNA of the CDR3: TGTGCCAGCTCACTGGGACAGGTTCATAACGTCCTGACTTTC.

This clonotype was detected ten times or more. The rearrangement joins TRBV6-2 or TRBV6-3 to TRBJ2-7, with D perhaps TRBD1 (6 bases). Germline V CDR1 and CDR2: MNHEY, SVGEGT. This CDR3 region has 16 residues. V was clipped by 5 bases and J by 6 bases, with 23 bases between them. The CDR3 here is CASSVGGGRLLLEQYF. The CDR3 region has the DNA TGTGCCAGCAGTGTCGGTGGGGGCAGGCTATTGCTCGAGCAGTACTTC.

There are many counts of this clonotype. The DNA of the CDR3 is TGCAGCGCCCAGACGGGACCCCCCTACGAGCAGTACTTC. It is translated as CSAQTGPPYEQYF. The chain combines TRBV29-1 with TRBJ2-7; D is tentatively TRBD1 or TRBD2 (5 bases each). Trimming took off 7 bases at V and 2 bases at J, with 15 bases between the two ends. In germline, CDR1 is SQVTM, CDR2 ANQGSEA. The CDR3 spans 13 residues.

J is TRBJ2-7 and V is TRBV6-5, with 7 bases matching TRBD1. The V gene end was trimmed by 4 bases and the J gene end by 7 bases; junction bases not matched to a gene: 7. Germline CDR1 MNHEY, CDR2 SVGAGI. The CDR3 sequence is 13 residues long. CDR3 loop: CASSFRQGAEQYF. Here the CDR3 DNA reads TGTGCCAGCAGTTTTCGACAGGGTGCGGAGCAGTACTTC.

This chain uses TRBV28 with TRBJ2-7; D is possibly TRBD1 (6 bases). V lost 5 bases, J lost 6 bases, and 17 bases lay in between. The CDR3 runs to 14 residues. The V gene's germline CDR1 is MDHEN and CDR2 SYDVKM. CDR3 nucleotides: TGTGCCAGCAGTCTTGGGGGCCCATCGGGCGAGCAGTACTTC. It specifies CASSLGGPSGEQYF.